This paragraph covers one T cell receptor beta chain sequence. As yet, its antigen is unknown. This specimen belongs to a study of shared clonotypes between healthy human individuals. V lost 2 bases and J lost 5, with 16 bases in between. The CDR3 covers 15 residues. From germline, CDR1 is SGDLS and CDR2 YYNGEE. Adult Caucasians living in Nashville, Tennessee made up all of the donors. Whole-study results and caveats: The study found about 5.1% of naive CD4 clonotypes shared across four donors.

Using immunoSEQ multiplex PCR, the repertoire was profiled, and TCRdb retains in-frame clones only, with some absent. In the table there are a few million clones, roughly 92% of which are singletons. The chain uses TRBV9 and TRBJ2-5, with a possible D match to TRBD2 (7 bases). The TCR sequence derives from a man aged 18 to 30 in good health. Some clones in this sample may be carry-over from other donors' samples. Sequences were obtained from naive CD4+ T cells from PBMCs. Subset of the sample: CD45RA+ positively selected. The CDR3 DNA follows: TGTGCCAGCAGCGTGGGGAGTCGCGGGGGCGAGACCCAGTACTTC. Its protein is CASSVGSRGGETQYF.